This T cell receptor beta chain was sequenced during a study of OX40 agonist ivuxolimab in advanced cancers. Study-level information: Partial responses occurred in three patients (one hepatocellular carcinoma, two cutaneous melanoma). Study-level results: Which antigen the expanded peripheral T cells recognized is unknown. Dosing at 0.1 to 3.0 mg/kg was accompanied by clonal expansion of CD4+ and CD8+ blood T cells by week 6.

Worth noting for this clone: Its matching antigen is unknown.

Germline-derived CDR1 and CDR2 are SGHNT and YENEEA. CDR3 size: 13 residues. Trimming shortened V by 2 bases and J by 6 bases, and 7 bases separated the two germline ends. Profiling relied on immunoSEQ multiplex PCR, and the TCRdb table lists in-frame clones only, not all of them. The sample lists fewer than 120,000 clones; roughly nine tenths were seen once. Specimen: CD4+ or CD8+ T cells sorted from blood, collected in a trial of the OX40 agonist ivuxolimab. This chain connects TRBV11-3 to TRBJ2-2; D is unclear. The sequence was collected from an adult with an advanced solid tumor such as melanoma, head and neck, liver or kidney cancer. The CDR3 region has the DNA TGTGCCAGCAGCTTAAGGGATCCCGGGGAGCTGTTTTTT. It encodes CASSLRDPGELFF.